These 16 T cell receptor beta chains were all obtained from the same sample, sequenced in a study of T-cell reconstitution after alpha-beta-depleted transplantation in children. Unique molecular identifiers were used to barcode this TCRbeta library. TCRdb reprocessed the PCR reads with MiXCR, giving one entry per CDR3 protein. The data hold 29,000 or so distinct CDR3 sequences, with about 6.3% observed a single time. The sequencing used PBMCs, mostly from graft donor cells, collected 180 days after TCRalphabeta/CD19-depleted stem cell transplant. The receptor set was obtained from a male patient younger than 18 who had a stem cell transplant for acute myeloid leukemia, so the T cells may come from the graft donor.

This clonotype came up many times. The chain is built from TRBV11-2 and TRBJ2-3; D may be TRBD2 (5 bases). CDR1 is SGHAT and CDR2 is FQNNGV in the germline V gene. This CDR3 comprises 15 residues. V was clipped by 0 bases and J by 4 bases, with 11 bases between them. The CDR3: CASSLEGGSADTQYF. CDR3 nucleotide sequence: TGTGCCAGCAGCTTAGAAGGAGGATCTGCAGATACGCAGTATTTT.

This clonotype has ten or more counts. V gene TRBV5-5 combines with J gene TRBJ1-1; D remains unclear. The CDR3 has 13 amino acids. Trimming took 5 bases from V and 3 from J, leaving 11 bases between them. CDR1 SGHKS and CDR2 YYEKEE come from the germline V gene (reference sequence). The CDR3 DNA is TGTGCCAGCAGGTTTGACGTGCACACTGAAGCTTTCTTT. Its translation is CASRFDVHTEAFF. The variable domain in full, completed from reference TRBV5-5 and TRBJ1-1, reads DAGVTQSPTHLIKTRGQQVTLRCSPISGHKSVSWYQQVLGQGPQFIFQYYEKEERGRGNFPDRFSARQFPNYSSELNVNALLLGDSALYLCASRFDVHTEAFFGQGTRLTVV.

This chain links TRBV28 with TRBJ2-3; 9 bases are shared with TRBD2. CDR1 MDHEN and CDR2 SYDVKM come from the germline V gene. The CDR3 extends over 15 amino acids. The ends lost 5 bases at V and 4 bases at J; junction bases unmatched: 7. The CDR3, as DNA: TGTGCCAGCAGTCCCTCAGCGGGGGGAGCAGATACGCAGTATTTT. This translates into CASSPSAGGADTQYF.

Many counts were recorded for this clonotype. The genes are TRBV29-1 and TRBJ2-3, with unresolved D. The CDR3 has 11 amino acids. Trimming cost V 3 bases and J 5 bases, with 6 bases left between them. Germline CDR1 and CDR2: SQVTM and ANQGSEA. CDR3: CSVEHQDTQYF. CDR3 nucleotide sequence: TGCAGCGTTGAGCATCAAGATACGCAGTATTTT.

This sequence joins TRBV11-2 and TRBJ2-7, with 8 bases that match TRBD1. The CDR3 has 15 residues. The germline V gene has CDR1 SGHAT and CDR2 FQNNGV. The J segment lost 8 bases and the V segment lost 5 bases, leaving 14 bases of the junction unmatched. CDR3 bases: TGTGCCAGCAGCCCCCCCGGCAGGGGGCGGTACCAGCAGTACTTC. Translating gives CASSPPGRGRYQQYF.

This clonotype was recorded at least ten times. The rearrangement uses TRBV11-2 and TRBJ2-1; 12 bases fit TRBD2. This CDR3 comprises 18 residues. The V segment lost 0 bases and the J segment 0 bases; nucleotides outside the gene matches: 3. From germline, CDR1 is SGHAT and CDR2 FQNNGV. The CDR3 DNA reads TGTGCCAGCAGCTTAGATGTACTAGCGGGAGGCTCCTACAATGAGCAGTTCTTC. Encoded protein: CASSLDVLAGGSYNEQFF.

Ten or more counts support this clonotype. This rearrangement joins TRBV30 to TRBJ1-2; D ambiguous. This CDR3 is 14 amino acids long. V dropped 4 bases and J dropped 9 bases, with 21 bases sitting between them. Per germline, CDR1 GTSNPN and CDR2 SVGIG (reference sequence). The CDR3 DNA sequence: TGTGCCTGGACGAGGGAAACCACCTATGATAGCTACACCTTC. Its translation: CAWTRETTYDSYTF.

This clonotype has at least ten counts. The chain has TRBV20-1 and TRBJ2-2; TRBD2 aligns across 11 bases. The CDR3 loop spans 14 amino acids. Unmatched junction bases numbered 3, after V lost 3 bases and J lost 6 bases. Germline V CDR1 and CDR2: DFQATT, SNEGSKA (reference sequence). The CDR3 sequence is CSARGLAAAGELFF. CDR3 DNA sequence: TGCAGTGCTAGGGGACTAGCGGCCGCCGGGGAGCTGTTTTTT.

This clonotype was observed many times. The V and J genes are TRBV6-1 and TRBJ1-1, with unresolved D. The CDR3 spans 13 residues. V was pared by 7 bases and J by 0 bases, with 9 bases between. The germline CDR1 and CDR2 sequences are MNHNS and SASEGT. In nucleotides, the CDR3 is TGTGCCAGCAAAGGATGGGTGAACACTGAAGCTTTCTTT. It translates to CASKGWVNTEAFF.

The chain links TRBV5-4 to TRBJ2-7; D call uncertain. Per germline, CDR1 SGHNT and CDR2 YYREEE (reference sequence). V was pared by 4 bases and J by 0 bases, with 11 bases between. The CDR3 totals 14 residues. CDR3 in amino acids: CASSLDVVSYEQYF. The CDR3 nucleotides are TGTGCCAGCAGCCTTGACGTTGTCTCCTACGAGCAGTACTTC.

This clonotype was observed many times. The chain combines TRBV28 with TRBJ1-6, with no clear D. Per the germline V gene, CDR1 is MDHEN and CDR2 is SYDVKM. CDR3 size: 14 residues. V gave up 7 bases and J gave up 0 bases, with 7 bases separating them. CDR3 sequence (DNA): TGTGCCAGCACTCCGAGCTCCTATAATTCACCCCTCCACTTT. This encodes CASTPSSYNSPLHF.

The table lists this clonotype with many counts. V usage is TRBV29-1 and J usage is TRBJ2-7; 9 bases are shared with TRBD1. CDR1 and CDR2 (germline): SQVTM, ANQGSEA. The length of the CDR3 is 14 residues. Trimming removed 6 bases from V and 3 bases from J; junction bases left unmatched: 9. Here the CDR3 DNA reads TGCAGCGTCACTAAGGGGGACAGGGACTACGAGCAGTACTTC. It codes for CSVTKGDRDYEQYF.

This clonotype was seen repeatedly, ten times or more. The V and J genes are TRBV12-3 or TRBV12-4 and TRBJ1-1; D possibly corresponds to TRBD1 (6 bases). Deletions cut 7 bases from V and 10 bases from J, with 22 bases between. This CDR3 is built from 14 residues. CDR3 protein: CASISLHPTRGAFF. The CDR3 nucleotides are TGTGCCAGCATAAGTCTACACCCAACCAGGGGAGCTTTCTTT.

The gene calls are TRBV4-2 and TRBJ2-1; D is unresolved. This CDR3 comprises 15 residues. Germline lookup yields CDR1 LGHNA and CDR2 YNFKEQ. Trimming pared 9 bases from V and 3 bases from J, leaving 18 bases between. This CDR3 reads CARGPRFRCYNEQFF. DNA for the CDR3: TGTGCCAGGGGCCCCCGGTTCCGCTGCTACAATGAGCAGTTCTTC.

This clonotype was recorded at least ten times. The chain combines TRBV6-2 or TRBV6-3 with TRBJ1-1, with D unclear. Germline V gene data show CDR1 as MNHEY and CDR2 as SVGEGT. Deletions cut 0 bases from V and 4 bases from J, with 9 bases between. This CDR3 has 14 residues. CDR3 coding DNA: TGTGCCAGCAGTTACTCGGGAGGGCGCACTGAAGCTTTCTTT. Residues: CASSYSGGRTEAFF.

This clonotype was found many times. V and J are TRBV28 and TRBJ1-1; D unresolved. CDR3 length: 13 residues. The V gene lost 4 bases and the J gene lost 1 base, with 7 bases spanning the gap. Germline-derived CDR1 and CDR2 are MDHEN and SYDVKM. As DNA, the CDR3 is TGTGCCAGCAGTTGGTCACAGAACACTGAAGCTTTCTTT. Translation gives CASSWSQNTEAFF.